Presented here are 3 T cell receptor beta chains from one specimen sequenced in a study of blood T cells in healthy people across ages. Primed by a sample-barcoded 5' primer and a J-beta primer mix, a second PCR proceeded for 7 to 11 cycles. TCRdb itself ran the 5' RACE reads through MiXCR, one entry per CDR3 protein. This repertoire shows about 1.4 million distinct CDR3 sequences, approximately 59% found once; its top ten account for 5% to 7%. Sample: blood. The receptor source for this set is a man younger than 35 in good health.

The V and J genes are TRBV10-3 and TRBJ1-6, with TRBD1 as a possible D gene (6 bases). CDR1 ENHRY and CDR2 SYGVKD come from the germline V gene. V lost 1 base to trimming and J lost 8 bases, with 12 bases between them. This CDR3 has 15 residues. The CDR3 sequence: CAISEYGRGDSPLHF. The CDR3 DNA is TGTGCCATCAGTGAGTACGGAAGGGGGGATTCACCCCTCCACTTT.

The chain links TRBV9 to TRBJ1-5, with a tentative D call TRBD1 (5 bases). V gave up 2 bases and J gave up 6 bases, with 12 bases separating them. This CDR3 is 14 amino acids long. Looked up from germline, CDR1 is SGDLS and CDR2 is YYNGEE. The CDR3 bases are TGTGCCAGCAGCGTCAGGGAATGGAGTCAGCCCCAGCATTTT. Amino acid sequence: CASSVREWSQPQHF.

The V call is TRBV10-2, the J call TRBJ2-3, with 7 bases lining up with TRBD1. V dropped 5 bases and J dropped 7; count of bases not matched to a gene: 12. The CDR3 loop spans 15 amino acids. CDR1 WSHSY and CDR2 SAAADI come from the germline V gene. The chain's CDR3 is CASSSEGAHINTQYF. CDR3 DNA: TGCGCCAGCAGTTCCGAGGGGGCCCATATTAATACGCAGTATTTT.